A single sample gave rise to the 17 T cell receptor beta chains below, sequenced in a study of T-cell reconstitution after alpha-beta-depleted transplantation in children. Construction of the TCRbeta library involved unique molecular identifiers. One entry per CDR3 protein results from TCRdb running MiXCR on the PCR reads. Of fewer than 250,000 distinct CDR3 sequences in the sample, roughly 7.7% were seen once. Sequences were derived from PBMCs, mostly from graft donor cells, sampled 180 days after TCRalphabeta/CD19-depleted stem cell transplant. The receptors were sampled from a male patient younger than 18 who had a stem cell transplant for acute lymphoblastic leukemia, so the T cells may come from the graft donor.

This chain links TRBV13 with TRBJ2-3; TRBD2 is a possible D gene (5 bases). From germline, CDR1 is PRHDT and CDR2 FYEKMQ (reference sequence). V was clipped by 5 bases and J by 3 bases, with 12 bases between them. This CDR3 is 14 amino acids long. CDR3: CASSPEGNTDTQYF. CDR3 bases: TGTGCCAGCAGCCCAGAGGGTAATACAGATACGCAGTATTTT.

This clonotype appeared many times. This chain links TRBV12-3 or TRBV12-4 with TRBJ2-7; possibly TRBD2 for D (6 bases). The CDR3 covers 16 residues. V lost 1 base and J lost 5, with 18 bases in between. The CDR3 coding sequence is TGTGCCAGCAGTTTAGGTTGGAGGGGAGAAGCGCACGAGCAGTACTTC. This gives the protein CASSLGWRGEAHEQYF.

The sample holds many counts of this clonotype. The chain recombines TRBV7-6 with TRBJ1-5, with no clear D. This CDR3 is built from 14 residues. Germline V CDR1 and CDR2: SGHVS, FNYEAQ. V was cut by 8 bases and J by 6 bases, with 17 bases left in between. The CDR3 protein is CASSRGGQSQPQHF. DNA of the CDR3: TGTGCCAGCTCCCGCGGAGGGCAGTCTCAGCCCCAGCATTTT.

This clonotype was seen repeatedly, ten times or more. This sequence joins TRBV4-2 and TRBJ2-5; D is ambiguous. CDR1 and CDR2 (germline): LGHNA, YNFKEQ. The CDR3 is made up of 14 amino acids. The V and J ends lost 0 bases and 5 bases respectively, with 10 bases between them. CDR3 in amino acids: CASSQDLVSETQYF. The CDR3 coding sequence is TGTGCCAGCAGCCAAGATCTCGTCTCGGAGACCCAGTACTTC.

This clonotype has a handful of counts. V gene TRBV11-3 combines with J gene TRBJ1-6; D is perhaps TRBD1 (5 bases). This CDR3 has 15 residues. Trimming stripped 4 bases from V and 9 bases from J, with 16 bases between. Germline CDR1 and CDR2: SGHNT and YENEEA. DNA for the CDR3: TGTGCCAGCAGCTACCGGGGGGGACCCGGTTCACCCCTCCACTTT. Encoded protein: CASSYRGGPGSPLHF.

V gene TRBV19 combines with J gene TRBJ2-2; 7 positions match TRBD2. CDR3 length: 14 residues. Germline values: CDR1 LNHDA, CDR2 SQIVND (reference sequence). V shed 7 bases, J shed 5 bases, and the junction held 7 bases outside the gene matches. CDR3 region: CASTRTGGTGELFF. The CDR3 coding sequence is TGTGCCAGTACCAGGACCGGGGGGACCGGGGAGCTGTTTTTT. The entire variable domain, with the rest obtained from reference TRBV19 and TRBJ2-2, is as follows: DGGITQSPKYLFRKEGQNVTLSCEQNLNHDAMYWYRQDPGQGLRLIYYSQIVNDFQKGDIAEGYSVSREKKESFPLTVTSAQKNPTAFYLCASTRTGGTGELFFGEGSRLTVL.

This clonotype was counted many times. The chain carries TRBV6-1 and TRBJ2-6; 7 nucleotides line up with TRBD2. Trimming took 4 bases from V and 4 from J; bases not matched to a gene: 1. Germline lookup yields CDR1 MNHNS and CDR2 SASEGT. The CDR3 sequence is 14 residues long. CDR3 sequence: CASSVGGGANVLTF. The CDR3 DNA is TGTGCCAGCAGTGTGGGAGGGGGGGCCAACGTCCTGACTTTC.

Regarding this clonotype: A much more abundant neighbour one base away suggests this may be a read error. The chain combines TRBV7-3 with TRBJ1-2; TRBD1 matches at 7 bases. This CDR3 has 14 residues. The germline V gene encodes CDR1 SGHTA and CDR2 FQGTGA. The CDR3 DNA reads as TGTGCCAGCAGCTTAACCCCTGGGACAGCAGGCTACCCCTTC. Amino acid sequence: CASSLTPGTAGYPF.

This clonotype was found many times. This chain's CDR3 is CASSLFRTGWGYTF. CDR3 nucleotide sequence: TGTGCCAGCAGCTTGTTCAGGACAGGGTGGGGCTACACCTTC. This rearrangement joins TRBV5-8 to TRBJ1-2, with 8 nucleotides matching TRBD1. The CDR3 covers 14 residues. The V segment lost 1 base and the J segment 8 bases; nucleotides outside the gene matches: 7. The germline gives CDR1 SGHTS, CDR2 YDEGEE.

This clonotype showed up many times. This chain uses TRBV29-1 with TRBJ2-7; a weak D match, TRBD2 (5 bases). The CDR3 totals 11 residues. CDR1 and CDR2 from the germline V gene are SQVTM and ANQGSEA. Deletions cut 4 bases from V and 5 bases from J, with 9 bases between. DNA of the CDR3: TGCAGCGTTGTACAGCGGCACGAGCAGTACTTC. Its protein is CSVVQRHEQYF.

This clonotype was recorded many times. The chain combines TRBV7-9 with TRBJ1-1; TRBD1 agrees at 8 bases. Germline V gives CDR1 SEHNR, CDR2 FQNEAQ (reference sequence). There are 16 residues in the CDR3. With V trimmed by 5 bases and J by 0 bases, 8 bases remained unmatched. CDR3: CASSKRTGLMNTEAFF. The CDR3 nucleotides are TGTGCCAGCAGCAAAAGGACAGGGCTTATGAACACTGAAGCTTTCTTT.

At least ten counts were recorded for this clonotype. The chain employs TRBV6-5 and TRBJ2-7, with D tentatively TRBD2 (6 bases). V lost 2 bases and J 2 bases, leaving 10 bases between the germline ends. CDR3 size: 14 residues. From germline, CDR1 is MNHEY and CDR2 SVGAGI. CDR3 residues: CASSYGGTPYEQYF. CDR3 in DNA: TGTGCCAGCAGTTACGGCGGGACCCCCTACGAGCAGTACTTC.

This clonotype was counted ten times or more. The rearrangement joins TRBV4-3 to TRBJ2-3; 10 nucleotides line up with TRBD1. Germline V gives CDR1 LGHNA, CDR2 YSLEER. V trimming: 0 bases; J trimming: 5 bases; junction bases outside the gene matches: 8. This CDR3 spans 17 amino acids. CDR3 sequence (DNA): TGCGCCAGCAGCCAAGATTTGGGACAGGGGAATTTAGATACGCAGTATTTT. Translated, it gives CASSQDLGQGNLDTQYF.

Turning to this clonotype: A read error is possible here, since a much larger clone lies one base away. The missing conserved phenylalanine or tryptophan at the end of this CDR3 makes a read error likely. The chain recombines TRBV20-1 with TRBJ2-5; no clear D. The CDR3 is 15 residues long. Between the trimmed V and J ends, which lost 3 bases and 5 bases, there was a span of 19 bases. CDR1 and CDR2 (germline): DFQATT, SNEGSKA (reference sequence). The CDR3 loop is CSASFLVTKTETQYL. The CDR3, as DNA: TGCAGTGCTAGTTTCTTGGTCACTAAAACGGAGACCCAGTACCTC.

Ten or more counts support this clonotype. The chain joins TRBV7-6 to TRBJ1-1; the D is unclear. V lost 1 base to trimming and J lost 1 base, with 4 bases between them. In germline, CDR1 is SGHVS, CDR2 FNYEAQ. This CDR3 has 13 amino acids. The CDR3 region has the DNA TGTGCCAGCAGCTTAGTGGAGAACACTGAAGCTTTCTTT. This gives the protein CASSLVENTEAFF. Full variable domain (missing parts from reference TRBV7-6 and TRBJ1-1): GAGVSQSPRYKVTKRGQDVALRCDPISGHVSLYWYRQALGQGPEFLTYFNYEAQQDKSGLPNDRFSAERPEGSISTLTIQRTEQRDSAMYRCASSLVENTEAFFGQGTRLTVV.

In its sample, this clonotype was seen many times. The CDR3 nucleotides read TGTGCCAGCAGCTTGAAGGGGTGGAACACTGAAGCTTTCTTT. Residues: CASSLKGWNTEAFF. The chain joins TRBV12-3 or TRBV12-4 to TRBJ1-1, with D tentatively TRBD1 (5 bases). The germline V and J ends were trimmed by 6 bases and 1 base, with 12 bases remaining between them. This CDR3 is built from 14 residues.

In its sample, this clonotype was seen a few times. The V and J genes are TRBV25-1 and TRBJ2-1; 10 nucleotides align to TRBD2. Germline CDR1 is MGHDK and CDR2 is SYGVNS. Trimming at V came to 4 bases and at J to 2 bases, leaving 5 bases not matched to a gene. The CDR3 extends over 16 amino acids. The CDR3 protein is CASSVLAGGAYNEQFF. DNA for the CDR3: TGTGCCAGCAGTGTCTTAGCGGGAGGCGCCTACAATGAGCAGTTCTTC.